This T cell receptor (beta chain) was identified during a study of blood T cells in healthy people across ages. At least ten counts were recorded for this clonotype. It was with a sample-barcoded 5' primer and a J-beta primer mix that a second PCR of about 6 to 12 cycles was run. TCRdb fed the 5' RACE reads into MiXCR, producing one record per CDR3 protein. The sample consists of roughly 1,500,000 distinct CDR3 sequences, approximately 40% of them appearing once. The germline CDR1 and CDR2 sequences are SQVTM and ANQGSEA. V was shortened by 4 bases and J by 2 bases, with 11 bases between the two germline ends. This CDR3 is 13 amino acids long.

The sample taken for sequencing was blood. The sequence derives from a woman aged 18 to 35 in good health. The V gene is TRBV29-1, the J gene TRBJ2-5; no clear D. The CDR3 sequence: CSVGMQAQETQYF. The DNA for the CDR3 is TGCAGCGTTGGTATGCAGGCACAAGAGACCCAGTACTTC.